The rows below give T cell receptor beta chains drawn from one sample of a study of T cell responses to AZD1222 COVID-19 vaccine. The table came from immunoSEQ multiplex PCR; TCRdb's copy has only in-frame clones and leaves some out. The sample yields about 180,000 clones, 80% to 95% seen once. This specimen consisted of peripheral blood, obtained 28 days after the second dose of the MenACWY control vaccine. All receptors derive from an adult who received the MenACWY meningococcal vaccine as a control. Each CDR3 is given with its conserved first and last residue. Fields, in order: CDR3 protein, CDR3 DNA, D gene, clone size, V gene, J gene. The D gene is left open where the match is weak. Clone size is shown for a subset of rows, as once, few, many or a class of expanded clone.

cdr3_aa: CASSIRTETYEQYF
cdr3_nt: TGTGCCAGTAGTATACGGACGGAGACCTACGAGCAGTACTTC
d_call: -
clone_size: once
v_call: TRBV19
j_call: TRBJ2-7

cdr3_aa: CASNLPAGYQPQHF
cdr3_nt: TGCGCCAGCAACTTACCCGCAGGGTATCAGCCCCAGCATTTT
d_call: -
clone_size: -
v_call: TRBV5-1
j_call: TRBJ1-5

cdr3_aa: CASSLVVGSRGCYEQYF
cdr3_nt: TGTGCCAGCAGCTTAGTGGTGGGGTCCCGGGGGTGTTACGAGCAGTACTTC
d_call: -
clone_size: -
v_call: TRBV11-2
j_call: TRBJ2-7

cdr3_aa: CASSETGNVVAFF
cdr3_nt: TGTGCCAGCAGCGAAACAGGGAACGTCGTAGCTTTCTTT
d_call: -
clone_size: few
v_call: TRBV2
j_call: TRBJ1-1

cdr3_aa: CSARQNYGYTF
cdr3_nt: TGCAGTGCTCGCCAAAACTATGGCTACACCTTC
d_call: -
clone_size: -
v_call: TRBV20-1
j_call: TRBJ1-2

cdr3_aa: CASSPRTGLNEQFF
cdr3_nt: TGTGCCAGCAGCCCGAGGACAGGCCTCAATGAGCAGTTCTTC
d_call: TRBD1
clone_size: -
v_call: TRBV7-2
j_call: TRBJ2-1

cdr3_aa: CASSTGATRSSYNSPLHF
cdr3_nt: TGTGCCAGCAGTACAGGGGCCACCAGAAGCTCCTATAATTCACCCCTCCACTTT
d_call: TRBD1
clone_size: -
v_call: TRBV27
j_call: TRBJ1-6

cdr3_aa: CASSYEQGGYEQYF
cdr3_nt: TGTGCCAGCAGTTACGAACAGGGCGGCTACGAGCAGTACTTC
d_call: -
clone_size: few
v_call: TRBV6-2/TRBV6-3
j_call: TRBJ2-7

cdr3_aa: CAISAGPMNTEAFF
cdr3_nt: TGTGCCATCAGTGCCGGGCCCATGAACACTGAAGCTTTCTTT
d_call: -
clone_size: -
v_call: TRBV10-3
j_call: TRBJ1-1

cdr3_aa: CASSPGTGTGSGYTF
cdr3_nt: TGTGCCAGCAGTCCCGGGACCGGGACAGGGTCTGGCTACACCTTC
d_call: TRBD1
clone_size: -
v_call: TRBV2
j_call: TRBJ1-2

cdr3_aa: CASSSYQETQYF
cdr3_nt: TGTGCCAGCAGTTCGTACCAAGAGACCCAGTACTTC
d_call: -
clone_size: -
v_call: TRBV7-2
j_call: TRBJ2-5

cdr3_aa: CASSSTRAGGTEAFF
cdr3_nt: TGTGCCAGTAGTTCTACTCGGGCAGGGGGCACTGAAGCTTTCTTT
d_call: TRBD1
clone_size: -
v_call: TRBV19
j_call: TRBJ1-1

cdr3_aa: CASGGAQGVYNSPLHF
cdr3_nt: TGTGCCAGCGGGGGCGCACAGGGCGTTTATAATTCACCCCTCCACTTT
d_call: -
clone_size: once
v_call: TRBV25-1
j_call: TRBJ1-6

cdr3_aa: CASSLAGGANEQFF
cdr3_nt: TGTGCCAGCTCGCTAGCGGGTGGGGCTAATGAGCAGTTCTTC
d_call: TRBD2
clone_size: -
v_call: TRBV18
j_call: TRBJ2-1

cdr3_aa: CASSYSNTIYF
cdr3_nt: TGTGCCAGCAGCTATTCAAACACCATATATTTT
d_call: -
clone_size: -
v_call: TRBV5-8
j_call: TRBJ1-3

cdr3_aa: CASSLDWKNSPLHF
cdr3_nt: TGTGCCAGCAGCTTAGACTGGAAGAATTCACCCCTCCACTTT
d_call: -
clone_size: -
v_call: TRBV11-1
j_call: TRBJ1-6

cdr3_aa: CASSLEGLALDTQYF
cdr3_nt: TGTGCCAGCAGCTTAGAGGGACTAGCGCTAGATACGCAGTATTTT
d_call: TRBD2
clone_size: -
v_call: TRBV11-3
j_call: TRBJ2-3

cdr3_aa: CASSQESPGGAFF
cdr3_nt: TGTGCCAGCAGCCAAGAAAGTCCCGGTGGGGCTTTCTTT
d_call: -
clone_size: -
v_call: TRBV3-1/TRBV3-2
j_call: TRBJ1-1

cdr3_aa: CASSSQRRTSGGSETQYF
cdr3_nt: TGTGCCAGCTCATCCCAACGCCGGACTAGCGGGGGTTCTGAGACCCAGTACTTC
d_call: TRBD2
clone_size: once
v_call: TRBV18
j_call: TRBJ2-5

cdr3_aa: CASSVGPLGDYGYTF
cdr3_nt: TGTGCCAGCAGCGTAGGGCCATTAGGGGACTATGGCTACACCTTC
d_call: -
clone_size: -
v_call: TRBV9
j_call: TRBJ1-2

cdr3_aa: CAWGRRGNQPQHF
cdr3_nt: TGTGCCTGGGGCCGTCGGGGCAATCAGCCCCAGCATTTT
d_call: -
clone_size: -
v_call: TRBV30
j_call: TRBJ1-5

cdr3_aa: CASSQGTGNGQPQHF
cdr3_nt: TGTGCCAGCAGCCAAGGGACAGGGAACGGTCAGCCCCAGCATTTT
d_call: TRBD1
clone_size: -
v_call: TRBV7-6
j_call: TRBJ1-5

cdr3_aa: CATSDVPATDTQYF
cdr3_nt: TGTGCCACCAGTGATGTGCCAGCAACAGATACGCAGTATTTT
d_call: -
clone_size: -
v_call: TRBV24-1
j_call: TRBJ2-3

cdr3_aa: CASSPRTSGTYNEQFF
cdr3_nt: TGTGCCAGCTCACCACGGACTAGCGGCACCTACAATGAGCAGTTCTTC
d_call: TRBD2
clone_size: -
v_call: TRBV18
j_call: TRBJ2-1

cdr3_aa: CASSPTSGGVYNEQFF
cdr3_nt: TGTGCCAGCTCACCGACTAGCGGGGGGGTCTACAATGAGCAGTTCTTC
d_call: TRBD2
clone_size: -
v_call: TRBV18
j_call: TRBJ2-1

cdr3_aa: CASSLPQPQETQYF
cdr3_nt: TGCGCCAGCAGCTTGCCCCAACCTCAAGAGACCCAGTACTTC
d_call: -
clone_size: -
v_call: TRBV5-1
j_call: TRBJ2-5

cdr3_aa: CASSAAPGTGELFF
cdr3_nt: TGTGCCAGCAGTGCGGCCCCCGGGACCGGGGAGCTGTTTTTT
d_call: -
clone_size: -
v_call: TRBV6-4
j_call: TRBJ2-2

cdr3_aa: CASSLENYGYTF
cdr3_nt: TGTGCCAGCAGCTTAGAAAACTATGGCTACACCTTC
d_call: -
clone_size: -
v_call: TRBV7-9
j_call: TRBJ1-2

cdr3_aa: CASSDPGQANTEAFF
cdr3_nt: TGCGCCAGCAGCGACCCGGGACAGGCGAACACTGAAGCTTTCTTT
d_call: TRBD1
clone_size: -
v_call: TRBV10-2
j_call: TRBJ1-1